This T cell receptor beta chain was captured in a study of monozygotic twins with inflammatory bowel disease. General observations from the study: Added variability in patient repertoires may stem from differing immunosuppressive treatments.

Remarks on this clonotype: What it recognizes is unknown.

Molecular identifiers with 6-nucleotide sample barcodes were added during cDNA synthesis via template switching. From its re-call of the 5' RACE reads, TCRdb lists each CDR3 protein once, without DNA. The sample table includes around 400,000 distinct CDR3 sequences. CDR1 is LNHNV, CDR2 YYDKDF, per germline (reference sequence). The length of the CDR3 is 15 residues. The chain recombines TRBV15 with TRBJ2-6. Sequencing was performed on blood. This TCR came from a human donor with ulcerative colitis or Crohn's disease, or a healthy co-twin of an affected twin (not recorded which). Here the CDR3 reads CATSRDWAGANVLTF.